The T cell receptor (beta chain) described here comes from a study of response to subunit inactivated influenza vaccine (dated by TCRdb to the late 2010s). About the full investigation: Deep quantitative T cell receptor repertoire profiling was used in the study to track responses to a trivalent subunit inactivated influenza vaccine. Study-wide findings and limitations: According to the authors, only a limited number of new T cells may be recruited by each seasonal influenza vaccination.

This clonotype appeared a few times. No antigen is known for it. Base qualities are not provided; no much larger clone lies one nucleotide away. The V end loses 2 bases and the J end loses 7 bases, and a stretch of 11 bases separates them. CDR1 SNHLY and CDR2 FYNNEI were looked up in the germline V gene. The CDR3 holds 13 amino acids from the cysteine to the phenylalanine. Left in the record is the CDR3 DNA by itself, 39 bases read in frame from the first base. The library came from RT-PCR. The instrument given in TCRdb is Illumina HiSeq 2500. TCRdb trimmed the raw reads at Q25, called clones with MiXCR and kept productive beta chains. One record per CDR3 amino acid sequence lists the most common genes and DNA. In all, the sample holds 300,000 to 350,000 distinct CDR3 sequences, and 21% of those were seen once. The ten top clones hold roughly 10% of the sample.

The rearrangement combines TRBV2 with TRBJ2-5; the D gene cannot be resolved reliably. This clonotype was obtained from a man aged 45 to 75 who received an inactivated influenza vaccine. Donor details come from another sample of the same person, matched by shared clones. The sequencing used PBMCs from blood, collected around 22 months after vaccination. The nucleotides are TGTGCCAGCAGTGAATCACCCCTGGGGACCCAGTACTTC. It translates as CASSESPLGTQYF.